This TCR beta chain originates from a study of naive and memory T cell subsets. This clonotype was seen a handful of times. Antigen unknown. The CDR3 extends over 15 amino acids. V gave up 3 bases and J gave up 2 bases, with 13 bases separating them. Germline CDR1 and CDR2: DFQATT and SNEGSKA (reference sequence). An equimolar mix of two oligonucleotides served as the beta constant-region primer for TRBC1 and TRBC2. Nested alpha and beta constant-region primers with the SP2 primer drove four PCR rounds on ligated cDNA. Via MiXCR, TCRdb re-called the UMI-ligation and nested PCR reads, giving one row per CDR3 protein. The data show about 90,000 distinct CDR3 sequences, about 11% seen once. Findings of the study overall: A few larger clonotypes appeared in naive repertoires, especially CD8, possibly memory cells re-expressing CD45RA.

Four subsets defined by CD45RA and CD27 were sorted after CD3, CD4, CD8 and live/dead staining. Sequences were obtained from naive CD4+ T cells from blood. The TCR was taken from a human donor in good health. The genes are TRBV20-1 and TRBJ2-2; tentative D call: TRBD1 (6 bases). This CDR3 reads CSASRGRKNTGELFF. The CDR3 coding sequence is TGCAGTGCTAGCAGGGGACGGAAAAACACCGGGGAGCTGTTTTTT.